The 14 T cell receptor beta chains below come from one sample, sequenced in a study of blood T cells in healthy people across ages. Together with a sample-barcoded 5' primer, a J-beta primer mix was included in a second PCR lasting about 6 to 12 cycles. TCRdb called the 5' RACE reads again in MiXCR, with one record for every CDR3 protein. In the table there are around 870,000 distinct CDR3 sequences, under 30% of which are singletons. Input material: blood. All receptors derive from a woman aged 80 or older in good health.

This clonotype was seen only a few times. The V call is TRBV7-9, the J call TRBJ2-2; 8 bases map to TRBD1. This CDR3 has 19 residues. Per the germline V gene, CDR1 is SEHNR and CDR2 is FQNEAQ (reference sequence). Trimming removed 1 base from V and 1 base from J; junction bases left unmatched: 11. The CDR3 bases are TGTGCCAGCAGCTTAGGTCGCCAGGGGGCTCTTCGGAACACCGGGGAGCTGTTTTTT. This sequence encodes CASSLGRQGALRNTGELFF.

CDR3 DNA: TGTGCCACCAGCAGAAACAGCGATATGAACACTGAAGCTTTCTTT. It specifies CATSRNSDMNTEAFF. The V and J genes are TRBV15 and TRBJ1-1; D not certain. The V end was cut by 2 bases, the J end by 0 bases, with 10 bases between. The CDR3 is 15 amino acids. CDR1 and CDR2 from the germline V gene are LNHNV and YYDKDF (reference sequence). Complete variable domain (other parts from reference TRBV15 and TRBJ1-1): DAMVIQNPRYQVTQFGKPVTLSCSQTLNHNVMYWYQQKSSQAPKLLFHYYDKDFNNEADTPDNFQSRRPNTSFCFLDIRSPGLGDTAMYLCATSRNSDMNTEAFFGQGTRLTVV.

This clonotype came up many times. CDR3 sequence: CASGQGAGAYF. For the CDR3, the DNA is TGTGCCAGCGGCCAGGGGGCGGGGGCGTACTTC. This chain joins TRBV6-5 and TRBJ2-7; maybe TRBD1 (8 bases). This CDR3 is built from 11 residues. V shed 8 bases and J shed 12 bases, with 17 bases lying between them. Germline V lookup: CDR1 MNHEY, CDR2 SVGAGI.

The sample holds many counts of this clonotype. This sequence joins TRBV10-3 and TRBJ1-4; D gene unclear. V was cut by 0 bases and J by 10 bases, with 12 bases left in between. The CDR3 is 14 amino acids. Germline V gene lookup returns CDR1 ENHRY and CDR2 SYGVKD. The CDR3 DNA sequence: TGTGCCATCAGTGAGTCGGCCTGGTCGGGAAAACTGTTTTTT. It encodes CAISESAWSGKLFF.

This clonotype came up a few times. This rearrangement joins TRBV20-1 to TRBJ2-2; D assignment may be TRBD1 or TRBD2 (7 bases each). The CDR3 consists of 15 residues. V was cut by 4 bases and J by 4 bases, with 16 bases left in between. Looked up from germline, CDR1 is DFQATT and CDR2 is SNEGSKA (reference sequence). The CDR3 sequence: CSATDRSGGTGELFF. CDR3 bases: TGCAGTGCTACGGACAGGTCGGGAGGCACCGGGGAGCTGTTTTTT.

This clonotype was seen at least ten times. This chain connects TRBV5-1 to TRBJ2-1; either TRBD1 or TRBD2 may supply D (5 bases each). The V end was cut by 6 bases, the J end by 6 bases, with 13 bases between. Germline values: CDR1 SGHRS, CDR2 YFSETQ. The CDR3 sequence is 13 residues long. CDR3 amino acids: CASNLLGVNEQFF. The CDR3 DNA reads TGCGCCAGCAACCTACTGGGGGTCAATGAGCAGTTCTTC.

Note on this clonotype: This could be a read error, since a much larger clone is one nucleotide away. This sequence joins TRBV27 and TRBJ2-1; D is possibly TRBD1 (6 bases). CDR3 length: 15 amino acids. The germline V gene encodes CDR1 MNHEY and CDR2 SMNVEV (reference sequence). V shed 11 bases and J shed 0 bases, with 17 bases lying between them. CDR3 sequence (DNA): TGTGCCGGCTTTAAGCGAGGGGGCTCCTACAATGAGCAGTTCTTC. Its protein is CAGFKRGGSYNEQFF.

The V gene is TRBV28, the J gene TRBJ2-5, with 7 bases matching TRBD2. The J call could be wrong; TRBJ2-7 is a better fit for the DNA end. Germline CDR1 MDHEN, CDR2 SYDVKM. The CDR3 extends over 13 amino acids. The CDR3 region has the DNA TGTGCCAGCAGGTCCCTTGGGACTAACGAGCAGTACTTC. Residues: CASRSLGTNEQYF.

This clonotype was recorded many times. This chain uses TRBV3-1 with TRBJ2-5, with D perhaps given as TRBD1 or TRBD2 (6 bases each). Germline values: CDR1 LGHDT, CDR2 YNNKEL (reference sequence). Trimming left V 1 base short and J 1 base short, with 13 bases between. The CDR3 has 16 amino acids. DNA for the CDR3: TGTGCCAGCAGCCAAGCATGGGGGGCGGTCCAAGAGACCCAGTACTTC. This encodes CASSQAWGAVQETQYF.

This clonotype was detected only a few times. The V call is TRBV20-1, the J call TRBJ1-6; D may be TRBD1 (5 bases). Trimming shortened V by 3 bases and J by 2 bases, and 14 bases separated the two germline ends. Germline CDR1 reads DFQATT; CDR2 reads SNEGSKA (reference sequence). The CDR3 is 16 residues long. The CDR3 region is CSARVPRGTYNSPLHF. The CDR3 nucleotides read TGCAGTGCTAGGGTCCCCCGGGGGACCTATAATTCACCCCTCCACTTT.

To note about this clonotype: This clone may be a read error of a much larger clone one base away. J is TRBJ2-5 and V is TRBV6-1; the D gene is possibly TRBD2 (5 bases). The DNA end favors TRBJ2-4, so the J call may be wrong. CDR1 is MNHNS and CDR2 is SASEGT in the germline V gene. The CDR3 extends over 15 amino acids. The CDR3 sequence: CASSGGRGSLNIQYF. The CDR3 DNA is TGTGCCAGCAGTGGAGGCCGGGGATCGTTAAACATTCAGTACTTC.

J is TRBJ2-7 and V is TRBV5-6; the D gene is possibly TRBD2 (5 bases). The germline V gene has CDR1 SGHDT and CDR2 YYEEEE. V lost 4 bases and J 7 bases, leaving 15 bases between the germline ends. The CDR3 extends over 13 amino acids. DNA of the CDR3: TGTGCCAGCAGCCCGGTCGGGGATCGTGAGCAGTACTTC. It translates to CASSPVGDREQYF.

The chain is built from TRBV11-2 and TRBJ1-5; D unresolved. The V end was cut by 5 bases, the J end by 3 bases, with 8 bases between. Germline lookup yields CDR1 SGHAT and CDR2 FQNNGV. This CDR3 comprises 13 residues. CDR3: CASSQSLNQPQHF. For the CDR3, the DNA is TGTGCCAGCAGCCAGTCGCTCAATCAGCCCCAGCATTTT.

This chain links TRBV5-6 with TRBJ2-1; D is unclear. The germline V gene encodes CDR1 SGHDT and CDR2 YYEEEE. The V and J ends lost 5 bases and 8 bases respectively, with 11 bases between them. CDR3 size: 12 residues. The CDR3 DNA sequence: TGTGCCAGCAGTTCACAGTACGATGAGCAGTTCTTC. Its translation is CASSSQYDEQFF.